The 28 T cell receptor beta chains below were found in one sample sequenced in a study of chemoradiotherapy in HPV16-positive cancers. Libraries were prepared by immunoSEQ multiplex PCR; TCRdb keeps only in-frame clonotypes and omits some of them. Of 5,000 to 6,000 clones listed, approximately 90% are singletons. Sequences were derived from blood, sampled from a patient who underwent chemoradiotherapy. These TCRs come from a human donor with HPV-associated anogenital cancer.

The rearrangement joins TRBV15 to TRBJ2-3; 8 positions match TRBD2. With 0 bases clipped from V and 2 bases from J, the junction kept 10 bases outside the gene matches. Germline V gene lookup returns CDR1 LNHNV and CDR2 YYDKDF (reference sequence). The CDR3 extends over 18 amino acids. The CDR3 DNA is TGTGCCACCAGCAGAGATCTGTTTCGAGCGGGGGACACAGATACGCAGTATTTT. Residues: CATSRDLFRAGDTDTQYF.

This chain joins TRBV9 and TRBJ2-1; D might be TRBD1 (5 bases). The ends were cut back, 0 bases at V and 10 bases at J, with 20 bases in the middle. Germline lookup yields CDR1 SGDLS and CDR2 YYNGEE. CDR3 length: 16 amino acids. CDR3 residues: CASSVDGTGHAQEQFF. CDR3 coding DNA: TGTGCCAGCAGCGTAGACGGAACCGGACACGCCCAAGAGCAGTTCTTC.

The chain employs TRBV4-2 and TRBJ2-7; 8 bases align to TRBD2. Looked up from germline, CDR1 is LGHNA and CDR2 is YNFKEQ. Germline trimming cut 0 bases from V and 1 base from J; bases unmatched to any gene: 5. This CDR3 has 16 amino acids. The CDR3 bases are TGTGCCAGCAGCCAAGATGGGGCGGGAGGTTCCTACGAGCAGTACTTC. Its protein product is CASSQDGAGGSYEQYF.

The gene calls are TRBV5-4 and TRBJ2-2, with TRBD2 identical over 9 bases. Germline V CDR1 and CDR2: SGHNT, YYREEE (reference sequence). V shed 4 bases and J 6 bases; nucleotides not matched to a gene: 10. CDR3 length equals 16 residues. CDR3 DNA sequence: TGTGCCAGCAGCCCCCAGGGGCGGGGGGGCTCCGGGGAGCTGTTTTTT. Translating gives CASSPQGRGGSGELFF.

J is TRBJ2-7 and V is TRBV15, with TRBD1 matching 10 bases. The CDR3 spans 15 residues. With V trimmed by 1 base and J by 6 bases, 6 bases remained unmatched. Germline V lookup: CDR1 LNHNV, CDR2 YYDKDF (reference sequence). The CDR3 DNA sequence: TGTGCCACCAGCAGAGGGGACAGGGGTTTCCTCGAGCAGTACTTC. Its protein product is CATSRGDRGFLEQYF. The whole variable domain, filled in from reference TRBV15 and TRBJ2-7, reads DAMVIQNPRYQVTQFGKPVTLSCSQTLNHNVMYWYQQKSSQAPKLLFHYYDKDFNNEADTPDNFQSRRPNTSFCFLDIRSPGLGDTAMYLCATSRGDRGFLEQYFGPGTRLTVT.

A single count supports this clone. This chain joins TRBV19 and TRBJ2-2, with TRBD2 identical over 11 bases. Germline V CDR1 and CDR2: LNHDA, SQIVND (reference sequence). V trimming: 9 bases; J trimming: 5 bases; junction bases outside the gene matches: 11. The CDR3 is 16 amino acids. The CDR3 bases are TGTGCCAGGAATAGCGGGGGGGCCCGTAGGACCGGGGAGCTGTTTTTT. Protein sequence: CARNSGGARRTGELFF.

This clone was counted only a few times. The sample contains more than one DNA sequence encoding this CDR3. The chain combines TRBV6-5 with TRBJ2-7; possible D gene TRBD1, 8 bases. Germline-derived CDR1 and CDR2 are MNHEY and SVGAGI. Trimming stripped 4 bases from V and 3 bases from J, with 16 bases between. The CDR3 is 15 amino acids. The CDR3 DNA is TGTGCCAGCAGTTCCGCAGGGGGCGGGAGCTACGAGCAGTACTTC. This gives the protein CASSSAGGGSYEQYF.

J is TRBJ1-2 and V is TRBV28; perhaps TRBD1 as D (6 bases). Trimming took off 4 bases at V and 2 bases at J, with 11 bases between the two ends. Germline CDR1 and CDR2: MDHEN and SYDVKM. The CDR3 sequence is 14 residues long. CDR3 nucleotides: TGTGCCAGCAGTTCGGGGGGGCAGAACTATGGCTACACCTTC. The encoded protein is CASSSGGQNYGYTF.

In DNA, the CDR3 is TGTGCCAGCAGTGAAATTGGGAGGCATGGTGGCTACACCTTC. The encoded protein is CASSEIGRHGGYTF. This chain joins TRBV28 and TRBJ1-2; D is ambiguous. Germline lookup yields CDR1 MDHEN and CDR2 SYDVKM. CDR3 length: 14 residues. The V and J ends lost 5 bases and 7 bases respectively, with 17 bases between them.

The chain joins TRBV4-1 to TRBJ1-2; TRBD1 agrees at 7 bases. The CDR3 is 18 amino acids. From germline, CDR1 is MGHRA and CDR2 YSYEKL. V trimming: 3 bases; J trimming: 5 bases; junction bases outside the gene matches: 18. The CDR3 protein is CASSHSKWGAGTEYGYTF. The CDR3 DNA reads TGCGCCAGCAGCCACTCCAAGTGGGGTGCCGGGACAGAATATGGCTACACCTTC.

Details on this clone: The junction departs from germline at one end; a sequencing error may be responsible. The gene calls are TRBV20-1 and TRBJ2-7; D is perhaps TRBD2 (6 bases). The CDR3 extends over 11 amino acids. Germline CDR1 reads DFQATT; CDR2 reads SNEGSKA (reference sequence). DNA of the CDR3: TGCAGTGCTAGAGATCAAGCGGGTTGGCACTTC. This sequence encodes CSARDQAGWHF.

V gene TRBV4-3 combines with J gene TRBJ1-4, with D possibly being TRBD1 (6 bases). There are 16 residues in the CDR3. With 0 bases removed from V and 4 bases from J, the gap between germline ends came to 12 bases. Germline V lookup: CDR1 LGHNA, CDR2 YSLEER. The DNA for the CDR3 is TGCGCCAGCAGCCAAGATCATACAGGGTTTAATGAAAAACTGTTTTTT. It codes for CASSQDHTGFNEKLFF.

This clone was seen just once. The genes are TRBV28 and TRBJ1-1, with D maybe TRBD1 (5 bases). The V and J ends lost 6 bases and 10 bases respectively, with 9 bases between them. The CDR3 runs to 10 residues. Germline V gene lookup returns CDR1 MDHEN and CDR2 SYDVKM. The CDR3 reads CASRSTAAFF. The CDR3 DNA reads TGTGCCAGCAGGTCGACAGCAGCTTTCTTT.

The rearrangement links TRBV4-2 to TRBJ2-1, with D maybe TRBD1 (6 bases). The length of the CDR3 is 14 residues. Trimming removed 3 bases from V and 8 bases from J, with 14 bases in between. The V gene's germline CDR1 is LGHNA and CDR2 YNFKEQ. The CDR3 protein is CASSHQGFGDEQFF. For the CDR3, the DNA is TGTGCCAGCAGCCATCAGGGGTTCGGCGATGAGCAGTTCTTC.

J is TRBJ2-7 and V is TRBV5-1; 7 positions agree with TRBD1. V lost 4 bases, J lost 3 bases, and 19 bases stayed unmatched. The germline V gene encodes CDR1 SGHRS and CDR2 YFSETQ. This CDR3 is 18 amino acids long. CDR3 in amino acids: CASSLLPAKLTGNYEQYF. CDR3 DNA: TGCGCCAGCAGCCTCCTCCCCGCTAAATTGACAGGGAACTACGAGCAGTACTTC. Variable domain in full (rest from reference TRBV5-1 and TRBJ2-7): KAGVTQTPRYLIKTRGQQVTLSCSPISGHRSVSWYQQTPGQGLQFLFEYFSETQRNKGNFPGRFSGRQFSNSRSEMNVSTLELGDSALYLCASSLLPAKLTGNYEQYFGPGTRLTVT.

This chain joins TRBV9 and TRBJ2-1, with 11 bases lining up with TRBD2. V was clipped by 0 bases and J by 7 bases; unmatched bases: 6. The CDR3 covers 16 residues. Germline CDR1 reads SGDLS; CDR2 reads YYNGEE. CDR3 bases: TGTGCCAGCAGCGTAGCCCGTAGCGGGGGGGGGAATGAGCAGTTCTTC. Translation gives CASSVARSGGGNEQFF.

The chain is built from TRBV5-1 and TRBJ2-5; the match to TRBD2 covers 12 bases. CDR1 is SGHRS and CDR2 is YFSETQ in the germline V gene. The CDR3 loop spans 17 amino acids. The V gene end was trimmed by 0 bases and the J gene end by 2 bases; junction bases not matched to a gene: 5. For the CDR3, the DNA is TGCGCCAGCAGCTTGGGCCTAGCGGGAGGGATACAAGAGACCCAGTACTTC. Amino acid sequence: CASSLGLAGGIQETQYF.

In nucleotides, the CDR3 is TGTGCCAGCAGCCTGGGGCGACAGGGAGGGGTGAAGAACTATGGCTACACCTTC. This codes for CASSLGRQGGVKNYGYTF. The chain links TRBV28 to TRBJ1-2; TRBD1 matches 7 bases. Germline lookup yields CDR1 MDHEN and CDR2 SYDVKM. The CDR3 runs to 18 residues. The junction had 18 bases not matched to a gene; V was cut back by 6 bases and J by 2 bases.

The chain employs TRBV18 and TRBJ1-1; TRBD1 might be the D (5 bases). The germline V gene has CDR1 KGHSH and CDR2 LQKENI. Trimming removed 4 bases at V and 5 bases at J, with 14 bases between. The CDR3 spans 14 residues. The DNA for the CDR3 is TGTGCCAGCTCACGACTCAGGGTTGAGACTGAAGCTTTCTTT. Translated, it gives CASSRLRVETEAFF.

V gene TRBV9 combines with J gene TRBJ2-7; D is undetermined. CDR3 size: 14 residues. In germline, CDR1 is SGDLS, CDR2 YYNGEE. V lost 0 bases and J 5 bases, leaving 12 bases between the germline ends. The CDR3 region has the DNA TGTGCCAGCAGCGTAGATGGAGCGACCCACGAGCAGTACTTC. Protein: CASSVDGATHEQYF.

V usage is TRBV4-3 and J usage is TRBJ1-5; unclear D gene. The CDR3 runs 13 residues. V shed 1 base and J shed 4 bases, with 5 bases lying between them. Germline loops: CDR1 LGHNA, CDR2 YSLEER. This CDR3 is CASSQGRNQPQHF. The CDR3 DNA is TGCGCCAGCAGCCAAGGCCGAAATCAGCCCCAGCATTTT.

The V call is TRBV2, the J call TRBJ1-1; a weak D match, TRBD1 (5 bases). The germline gives CDR1 SNHLY, CDR2 FYNNEI. V was clipped by 7 bases and J by 0 bases, with 15 bases between them. The CDR3 totals 15 residues. This CDR3 reads CASKNRGTMNTEAFF. The CDR3, as DNA: TGTGCCAGCAAGAACCGTGGGACCATGAACACTGAAGCTTTCTTT.

The chain is built from TRBV7-2 and TRBJ2-2; D ambiguous. Trimming removed 3 bases from V and 5 bases from J, with 10 bases in between. This CDR3 contains 14 residues. Germline CDR1 SGHTA, CDR2 FQGNSA. Here the CDR3 reads CASSLTRRTGELFF. Here the CDR3 DNA reads TGTGCCAGCAGCTTGACCCGCCGGACCGGGGAGCTGTTTTTT.

The chain links TRBV4-1 to TRBJ2-1, with TRBD2 identical over 10 bases. Trimming cost V 6 bases and J 7 bases; bases outside gene matches: 15. CDR3 size: 17 residues. Germline assignment: CDR1 MGHRA and CDR2 YSYEKL. CDR3 sequence (DNA): TGCGCCAGCAGGGCCCCTAGCGGGGGACCTTTTAGGAATGAGCAGTTCTTC. This encodes CASRAPSGGPFRNEQFF.

This clone has just one count. V and J are TRBV7-3 and TRBJ2-7, with D perhaps matching TRBD1 (6 bases). The CDR3 is made up of 17 amino acids. Germline V lookup: CDR1 SGHTA, CDR2 FQGTGA. The V gene lost 4 bases and the J gene lost 3 bases, with 22 bases spanning the gap. In DNA form, the CDR3 reads TGTGCCAGCAGCTCTACGCCCAGGGGTGCAGGCAACTACGAGCAGTACTTC. Protein sequence: CASSSTPRGAGNYEQYF.

The sample holds one count of this clone. This chain links TRBV11-3 with TRBJ2-1; 9 nucleotides line up with TRBD1. The V gene end was trimmed by 8 bases and the J gene end by 8 bases; junction bases not matched to a gene: 10. Germline CDR1 SGHNT, CDR2 YENEEA. The length of the CDR3 is 14 residues. Here the CDR3 DNA reads TGTGCCAGCTCGCCCACTACAGGGGGCGATGAGCAGTTCTTC. Translated, it gives CASSPTTGGDEQFF.

The chain carries TRBV7-9 and TRBJ1-2; TRBD1 might be the D (5 bases). The CDR3 sequence is 16 residues long. The germline gives CDR1 SEHNR, CDR2 FQNEAQ (reference sequence). V gave up 3 bases and J gave up 4 bases, with 18 bases separating them. CDR3 loop: CASSFGTASTIYGYTF. CDR3 DNA: TGTGCCAGCAGCTTCGGGACCGCGTCGACAATCTATGGCTACACCTTC.

This clone was seen just once. CDR3 coding DNA: TGTGCCAGCAGCCTACCGGAACGCACAGGGAAATCCTCCTACGAGCAGTACTTC. Its protein product is CASSLPERTGKSSYEQYF. The J gene is TRBJ2-7, the V gene TRBV7-2, with D maybe TRBD1 (6 bases). The germline gives CDR1 SGHTA, CDR2 FQGNSA. V lost 5 bases to trimming and J lost 0 bases, with 23 bases between them. This CDR3 has 18 residues.